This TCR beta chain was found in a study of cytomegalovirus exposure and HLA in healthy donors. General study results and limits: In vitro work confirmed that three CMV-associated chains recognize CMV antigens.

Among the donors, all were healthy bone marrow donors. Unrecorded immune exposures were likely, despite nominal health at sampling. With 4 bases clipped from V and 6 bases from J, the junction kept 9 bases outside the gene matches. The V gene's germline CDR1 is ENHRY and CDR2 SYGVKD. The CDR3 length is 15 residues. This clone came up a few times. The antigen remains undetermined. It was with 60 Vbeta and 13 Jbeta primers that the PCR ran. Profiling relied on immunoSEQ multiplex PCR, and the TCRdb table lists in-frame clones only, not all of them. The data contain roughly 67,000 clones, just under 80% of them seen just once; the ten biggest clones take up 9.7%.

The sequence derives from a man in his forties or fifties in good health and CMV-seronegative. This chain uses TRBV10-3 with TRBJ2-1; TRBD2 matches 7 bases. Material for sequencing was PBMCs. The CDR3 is CAISAGLVLGNEQFF. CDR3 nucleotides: TGTGCCATCAGTGCCGGACTAGTTCTTGGCAATGAGCAGTTCTTC.